Below are 6 T cell receptor beta chains sequenced from a single sample in a study of CD8 T cells in Susac syndrome. RNA, at about 0.45 to 1 ug, was reverse transcribed with random hexamers. TCRdb called the immunoSEQ multiplex PCR reads again in MiXCR, with one record for every CDR3 protein. Of 400,000 or so distinct CDR3 sequences detected, more than 70% appear once; the ten largest clones hold approximately 0.12%. The sequenced sample consisted of CD8+ T cells from PBMCs. These receptors were collected from a human donor with multiple sclerosis.

CDR3 sequence reads: CSARRLAGEGTDTQYF. CDR3 DNA sequence: TGCAGTGCTAGGCGACTAGCGGGGGAAGGCACAGATACGCAGTATTTT. The V and J genes are TRBV20-1 and TRBJ2-3; 12 bases are a match to TRBD2. The CDR3 contains 16 residues. J was trimmed by 1 base and V by 3 bases; bases with no gene match: 5. CDR1 and CDR2 (germline): DFQATT, SNEGSKA (reference sequence).

The rearrangement joins TRBV2 to TRBJ2-7, with 8 bases aligning to TRBD1. The J segment lost 4 bases and the V segment lost 10 bases, leaving 0 bases of the junction unmatched. CDR1 and CDR2 (germline): SNHLY, FYNNEI. This CDR3 has 10 residues. CDR3 sequence (DNA): TGTGCCAACAGGGGGTACGAGCAGTACTTC. Translation: CANRGYEQYF. Filled out from reference TRBV2 and TRBJ2-7, the complete variable domain reads EPEVTQTPSHQVTQMGQEVILRCVPISNHLYFYWYRQILGQKVEFLVSFYNNEISEKSEIFDDQFSVERPDGSNFTLKIRSTKLEDSAMYFCANRGYEQYFGPGTRLTVT.

V gene TRBV28 combines with J gene TRBJ2-3; 7 positions agree with TRBD1. Per germline, CDR1 MDHEN and CDR2 SYDVKM. J gave up 6 bases and V 8 bases, and 11 bases lay outside the gene matches. This CDR3 region has 14 residues. CDR3 loop: CASVLTGSGDTQYF. CDR3 nucleotides: TGTGCCAGCGTCTTGACAGGGTCCGGGGATACGCAGTATTTT.

Only a few counts were recorded for this clonotype. V and J are TRBV11-2 and TRBJ2-7; D not certain. The germline V gene encodes CDR1 SGHAT and CDR2 FQNNGV. V was clipped by 5 bases and J by 4 bases, with 9 bases between them. The CDR3 loop spans 12 amino acids. CDR3 DNA: TGTGCCAGCAGCCCACGGTTTTACGAGCAGTACTTC. Amino acids: CASSPRFYEQYF. Full variable domain (remainder filled in from reference TRBV11-2 and TRBJ2-7): EAGVAQSPRYKIIEKRQSVAFWCNPISGHATLYWYQQILGQGPKLLIQFQNNGVVDDSQLPKDRFSAERLKGVDSTLKIQPAKLEDSAVYLCASSPRFYEQYFGPGTRLTVT.

This chain links TRBV5-6 with TRBJ1-5, with 8 bases matching TRBD1. Germline CDR1 and CDR2: SGHDT and YYEEEE. Trimming at V came to 3 bases and at J to 7 bases, leaving 12 bases not matched to a gene. CDR3 length equals 16 residues. The CDR3 DNA sequence: TGTGCCAGCAGCTCACTCGGACAGGGCATACACCAGCCCCAGCATTTT. It specifies CASSSLGQGIHQPQHF.

The V gene is TRBV4-1, the J gene TRBJ2-1; D uncertain. This CDR3 comprises 13 residues. Germline-derived CDR1 and CDR2 are MGHRA and YSYEKL. V shed 0 bases and J shed 6 bases, with 6 bases lying between them. CDR3 coding DNA: TGCGCCAGCAGCCAAGAACTTTCCAATGAGCAGTTCTTC. It translates to CASSQELSNEQFF.